The next 17 T cell receptor beta chains were all read from a single sample in a study of T cell responses to AZD1222 COVID-19 vaccine (dated by TCRdb to the early 2020s). The library was made by the immunoSEQ multiplex PCR assay. Drawn from immuneACCESS, this table holds only the in-frame rearrangements with V and J called that TCRdb kept. Clones are partly lost; checked studies trace under half to an unresolved V gene and leave the rest unexplained. Present in this sample are over 150,000 clones, 90% of which were seen just once. Around 18% of the sample is in the top ten clones. Taken with the paper, the label for time point translates to: baseline before first vaccination. Sequencing was performed on peripheral blood, taken on day 0 of AZD1222 vaccination. The receptors stem from an adult in good health.

The gene calls are TRBV9 and TRBJ1-2; 8 nucleotides align to TRBD1. The J segment lost 7 bases and the V segment lost 4 bases, leaving 9 bases of the junction unmatched. This CDR3 has 14 residues. Germline V gives CDR1 SGDLS, CDR2 YYNGEE. DNA of the CDR3: TGTGCCAGCAGCTCCCCCCAGGGGGCAAGTGGCTACACCTTC. It translates to CASSSPQGASGYTF.

V is TRBV29-1 and J is TRBJ2-2; D is ambiguous. Germline assignment: CDR1 SQVTM and CDR2 ANQGSEA. The CDR3 spans 10 residues. The V end was cut by 2 bases, the J end by 7 bases, with 2 bases between. The CDR3 coding sequence is TGCAGCGTTGAAAACGGGGAGCTGTTTTTT. Translated: CSVENGELFF.

This clone occurred a few times. The rearrangement links TRBV2 to TRBJ1-6; D remains ambiguous. The CDR3 sequence is 12 residues long. CDR1 and CDR2 (germline): SNHLY, FYNNEI. The V end was cut by 5 bases, the J end by 8 bases, with 7 bases between. The CDR3 is CASSQEYSPLHF. The CDR3 DNA reads TGTGCCAGCAGTCAAGAGTATTCACCCCTCCACTTT.

The chain links TRBV19 to TRBJ1-1; the D gene is possibly TRBD1 (6 bases). V dropped 1 base and J dropped 6 bases, with 12 bases sitting between them. Germline lookup yields CDR1 LNHDA and CDR2 SQIVND (reference sequence). CDR3 length: 14 amino acids. This CDR3 reads CASSIGGDTPEAFF. In nucleotides, the CDR3 is TGTGCCAGTAGTATAGGTGGGGACACCCCTGAAGCTTTCTTT.

V usage is TRBV7-2 and J usage is TRBJ1-2, with D perhaps TRBD1 (5 bases). CDR3 length: 15 residues. V lost 2 bases, J lost 3 bases, and 13 bases lay in between. In germline, CDR1 is SGHTA, CDR2 FQGNSA. This CDR3 reads CASSLRGQYYYGYTF. Here the CDR3 DNA reads TGTGCCAGCAGCTTAAGGGGCCAGTACTACTATGGCTACACCTTC.

The chain combines TRBV30 with TRBJ1-5, with unresolved D. Germline lookup yields CDR1 GTSNPN and CDR2 SVGIG (reference sequence). Deletions cut 3 bases from V and 8 bases from J, with 8 bases between. The CDR3 covers 11 residues. CDR3 DNA: TGTGCCTGGAGAAACAAGGAGCCCCAGCATTTT. Translation gives CAWRNKEPQHF.

The V gene is TRBV10-3, the J gene TRBJ1-2; D is ambiguous. V lost 2 bases to trimming and J lost 7 bases, with 20 bases between them. The germline V gene encodes CDR1 ENHRY and CDR2 SYGVKD. CDR3 length: 16 residues. Here the CDR3 reads CAISEPPGRRIGGYTF. The DNA for the CDR3 is TGTGCCATCAGTGAGCCCCCCGGGCGGCGTATCGGTGGCTACACCTTC.

CDR3 DNA sequence: TGCAGCGCCGTCGGGGGGGATAGCAATCAGCCCCAGCATTTT. Encoded protein: CSAVGGDSNQPQHF. V gene TRBV29-1 combines with J gene TRBJ1-5, with D possibly TRBD1 on 5 matching bases. The CDR3 sequence is 14 residues long. The germline CDR1 and CDR2 sequences are SQVTM and ANQGSEA. Trimming pared 7 bases from V and 0 bases from J, leaving 13 bases between.

This chain links TRBV19 with TRBJ2-7; D is possibly TRBD1 (5 bases). With 5 bases removed from V and 3 bases from J, the gap between germline ends came to 11 bases. In germline, CDR1 is LNHDA, CDR2 SQIVND (reference sequence). The CDR3 sequence is 13 residues long. In nucleotides, the CDR3 is TGTGCCAGTAGTTCATCGGACAACTACGAGCAGTACTTC. Translating gives CASSSSDNYEQYF. Based on the CDR3 plus reference TRBV19 and TRBJ2-7, the full variable domain is DGGITQSPKYLFRKEGQNVTLSCEQNLNHDAMYWYRQDPGQGLRLIYYSQIVNDFQKGDIAEGYSVSREKKESFPLTVTSAQKNPTAFYLCASSSSDNYEQYFGPGTRLTVT.

This clone has only one observation. The chain employs TRBV7-9 and TRBJ1-4; D unclear. CDR1 is SEHNR, CDR2 FQNEAQ, per germline (reference sequence). V shed 4 bases and J shed 8 bases, with 11 bases lying between them. The CDR3 is 13 residues long. CDR3 nucleotides: TGTGCCAGCAGCTCGGGCGAGGAGGAAAAACTGTTTTTT. It codes for CASSSGEEEKLFF.

This chain joins TRBV5-1 and TRBJ2-7; 8 nucleotides match TRBD1. There are 13 residues in the CDR3. V lost 4 bases to trimming and J lost 6 bases; unmatched junction nucleotides: 6. The germline V gene has CDR1 SGHRS and CDR2 YFSETQ. The DNA for the CDR3 is TGCGCCAGCAGCGACCAGGGGGCTGCCGAGCAGTACTTC. Translation: CASSDQGAAEQYF.

The chain carries TRBV2 and TRBJ2-1; 9 nucleotides align to TRBD1. This CDR3 has 13 residues. The trim removed 4 bases at V and 6 bases at J, leaving 1 base unmatched. The germline gives CDR1 SNHLY, CDR2 FYNNEI. CDR3 nucleotides: TGTGCCAGCAGTGTGACAGGGGGCAATGAGCAGTTCTTC. Residues: CASSVTGGNEQFF.

This sequence joins TRBV7-2 and TRBJ2-1; 8 bases map to TRBD2. This CDR3 has 15 residues. Trimming removed 2 bases from V and 5 bases from J; junction bases left unmatched: 5. Looked up from germline, CDR1 is SGHTA and CDR2 is FQGNSA. CDR3 DNA: TGTGCCAGCAGCTTATTAGGACTAGCCCACAATGAGCAGTTCTTC. Translation: CASSLLGLAHNEQFF.

The rearrangement uses TRBV2 and TRBJ2-7; D is perhaps TRBD2 (5 bases). CDR1 and CDR2 from the germline V gene are SNHLY and FYNNEI. The germline V and J ends were trimmed by 0 bases and 2 bases, with 8 bases remaining between them. The CDR3 sequence is 14 residues long. The CDR3 nucleotides are TGTGCCAGCAGTGAAGCGGAGGAGGCCTACGAGCAGTACTTC. Its translation is CASSEAEEAYEQYF.

This clone was recorded a few times. CDR3 DNA sequence: TGTGCCAGCAGCTGGAGGGGACAGCCTCACTACAATGAGCAGTTCTTC. Its protein product is CASSWRGQPHYNEQFF. This rearrangement joins TRBV13 to TRBJ2-1; D might be TRBD1 (7 bases). The V end lost 4 bases, the J end lost 3 bases, and 16 bases lay between the germline ends. Germline CDR1 and CDR2: PRHDT and FYEKMQ (reference sequence). This CDR3 contains 16 residues.

The rearrangement links TRBV7-9 to TRBJ1-2; TRBD1 agrees at 7 bases. Germline assignment: CDR1 SEHNR and CDR2 FQNEAQ (reference sequence). The CDR3 is made up of 15 amino acids. J lost 2 bases, V lost 1 base, and 4 bases had no gene match. The CDR3 reads CASSLVAGGNYGYTF. Written as DNA, the CDR3 is TGTGCCAGCAGCTTAGTGGCAGGGGGAAACTATGGCTACACCTTC. Full variable domain (outside the CDR3, taken from reference TRBV7-9 and TRBJ1-2): DTGVSQNPRHKITKRGQNVTFRCDPISEHNRLYWYRQTLGQGPEFLTYFQNEAQLEKSRLLSDRFSAERPKGSFSTLEIQRTEQGDSAMYLCASSLVAGGNYGYTFGSGTRLTVV.

V and J are TRBV3-1 (or the pseudogene TRBV3-2) and TRBJ2-5, with 7 nucleotides matching TRBD2. Germline-derived CDR1 and CDR2 are LGHDT and YNNKEL (reference sequence). After removal of 0 bases from V and 5 bases from J, the junction contained 9 bases not matched to a gene. The CDR3 sequence is 16 residues long. Written as DNA, the CDR3 is TGTGCCAGCAGCCAAGATCCGAGCGGGGCACAGGAGACCCAGTACTTC. This sequence encodes CASSQDPSGAQETQYF.